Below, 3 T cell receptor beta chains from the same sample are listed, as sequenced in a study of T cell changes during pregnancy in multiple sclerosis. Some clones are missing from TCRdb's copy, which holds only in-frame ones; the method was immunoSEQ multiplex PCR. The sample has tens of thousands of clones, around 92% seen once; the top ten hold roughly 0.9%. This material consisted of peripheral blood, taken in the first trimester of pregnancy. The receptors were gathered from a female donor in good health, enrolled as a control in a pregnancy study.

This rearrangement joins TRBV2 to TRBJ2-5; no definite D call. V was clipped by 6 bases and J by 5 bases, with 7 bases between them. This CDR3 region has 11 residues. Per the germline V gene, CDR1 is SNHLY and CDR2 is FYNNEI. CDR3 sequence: CASSLIETQYF. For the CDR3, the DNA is TGTGCCAGCAGCCTTATCGAGACCCAGTACTTC. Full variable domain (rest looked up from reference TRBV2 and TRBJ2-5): EPEVTQTPSHQVTQMGQEVILRCVPISNHLYFYWYRQILGQKVEFLVSFYNNEISEKSEIFDDQFSVERPDGSNFTLKIRSTKLEDSAMYFCASSLIETQYFGPGTRLLVL.

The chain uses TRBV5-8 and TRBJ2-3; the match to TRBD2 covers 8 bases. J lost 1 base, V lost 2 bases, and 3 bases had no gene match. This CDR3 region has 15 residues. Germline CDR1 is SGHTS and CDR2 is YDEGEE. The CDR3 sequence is CASSFSGGGTDTQYF. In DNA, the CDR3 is TGTGCCAGCAGCTTCAGCGGGGGCGGCACAGATACGCAGTATTTT.

CDR3 protein: CASSLELATDTQYF. In nucleotides, the CDR3 is TGTGCCAGCAGCTTAGAGTTAGCGACAGATACGCAGTATTTT. This chain uses TRBV11-2 with TRBJ2-3, with D tentatively TRBD2 (5 bases). The V and J ends lost 0 bases and 3 bases respectively, with 7 bases between them. From germline, CDR1 is SGHAT and CDR2 FQNNGV. This CDR3 contains 14 residues.